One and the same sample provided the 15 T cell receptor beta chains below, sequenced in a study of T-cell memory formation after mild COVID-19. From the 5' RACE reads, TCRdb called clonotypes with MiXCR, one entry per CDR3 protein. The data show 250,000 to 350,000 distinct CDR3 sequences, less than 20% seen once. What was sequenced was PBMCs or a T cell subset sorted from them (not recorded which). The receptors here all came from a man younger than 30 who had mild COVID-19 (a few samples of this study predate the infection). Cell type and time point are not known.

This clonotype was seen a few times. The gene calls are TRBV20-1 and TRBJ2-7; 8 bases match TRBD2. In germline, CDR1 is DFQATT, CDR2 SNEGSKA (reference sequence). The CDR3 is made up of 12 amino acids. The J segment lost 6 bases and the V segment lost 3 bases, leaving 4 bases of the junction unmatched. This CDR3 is CSARVAGGEQYV. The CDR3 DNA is TGCAGTGCTAGGGTGGCGGGGGGCGAGCAGTACGTC.

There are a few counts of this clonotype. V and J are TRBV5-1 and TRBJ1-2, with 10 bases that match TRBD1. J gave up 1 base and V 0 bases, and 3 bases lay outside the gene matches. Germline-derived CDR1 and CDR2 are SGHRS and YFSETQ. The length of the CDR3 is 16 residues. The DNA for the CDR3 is TGCGCCAGCAGCTTGGAGGGGACAGGGGATAACTATGGCTACACCTTC. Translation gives CASSLEGTGDNYGYTF. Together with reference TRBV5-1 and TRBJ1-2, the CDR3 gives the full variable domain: KAGVTQTPRYLIKTRGQQVTLSCSPISGHRSVSWYQQTPGQGLQFLFEYFSETQRNKGNFPGRFSGRQFSNSRSEMNVSTLELGDSALYLCASSLEGTGDNYGYTFGSGTRLTVV.

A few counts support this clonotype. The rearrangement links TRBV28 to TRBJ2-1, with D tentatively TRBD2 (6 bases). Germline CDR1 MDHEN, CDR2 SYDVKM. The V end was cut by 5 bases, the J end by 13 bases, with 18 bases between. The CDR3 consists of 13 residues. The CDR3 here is CASSPPGLDAQFF. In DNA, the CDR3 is TGTGCCAGCAGTCCCCCGGGACTGGACGCACAGTTCTTC.

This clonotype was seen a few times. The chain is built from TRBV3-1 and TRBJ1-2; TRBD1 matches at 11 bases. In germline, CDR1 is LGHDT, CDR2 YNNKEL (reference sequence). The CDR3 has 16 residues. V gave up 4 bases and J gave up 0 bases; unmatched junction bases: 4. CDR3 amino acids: CASSRTGGHTNYGYTF. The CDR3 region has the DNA TGTGCCAGCAGCCGGACAGGGGGCCACACTAACTATGGCTACACCTTC.

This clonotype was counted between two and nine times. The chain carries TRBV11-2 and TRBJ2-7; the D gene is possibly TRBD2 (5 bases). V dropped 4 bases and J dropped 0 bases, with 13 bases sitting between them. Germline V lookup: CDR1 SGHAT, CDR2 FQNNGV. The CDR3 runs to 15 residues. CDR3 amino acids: CASSYGRRSSYEQYF. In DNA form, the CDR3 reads TGTGCCAGCAGCTACGGCAGGAGGAGCTCCTACGAGCAGTACTTC. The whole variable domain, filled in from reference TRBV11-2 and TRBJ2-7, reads EAGVAQSPRYKIIEKRQSVAFWCNPISGHATLYWYQQILGQGPKLLIQFQNNGVVDDSQLPKDRFSAERLKGVDSTLKIQPAKLEDSAVYLCASSYGRRSSYEQYFGPGTRLTVT.

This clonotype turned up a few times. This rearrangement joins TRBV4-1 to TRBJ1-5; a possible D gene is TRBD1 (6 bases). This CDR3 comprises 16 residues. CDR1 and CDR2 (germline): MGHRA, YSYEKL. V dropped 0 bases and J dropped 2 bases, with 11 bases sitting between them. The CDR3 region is CASSQEQGSRNQPQHF. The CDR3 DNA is TGCGCCAGCAGCCAAGAACAGGGTAGTCGCAATCAGCCCCAGCATTTT.

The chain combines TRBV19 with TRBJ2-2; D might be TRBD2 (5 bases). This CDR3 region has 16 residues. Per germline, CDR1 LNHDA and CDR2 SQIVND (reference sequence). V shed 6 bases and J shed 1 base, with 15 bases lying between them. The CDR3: CASRWEWAGNTGELFF. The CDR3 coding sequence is TGTGCCAGTAGGTGGGAATGGGCGGGGAACACCGGGGAGCTGTTTTTT.

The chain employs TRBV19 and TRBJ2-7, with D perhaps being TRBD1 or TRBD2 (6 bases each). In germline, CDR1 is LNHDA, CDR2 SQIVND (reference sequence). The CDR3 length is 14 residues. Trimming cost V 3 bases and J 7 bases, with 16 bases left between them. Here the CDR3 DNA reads TGTGCCAGTAGTATTGATCCGGGGGCGCGGGAGCAGTACTTC. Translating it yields CASSIDPGAREQYF.

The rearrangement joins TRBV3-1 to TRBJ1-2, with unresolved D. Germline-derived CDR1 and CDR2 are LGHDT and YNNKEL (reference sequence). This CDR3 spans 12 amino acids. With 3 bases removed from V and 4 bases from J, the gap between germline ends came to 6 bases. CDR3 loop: CASSHALYGYTF. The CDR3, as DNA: TGTGCCAGCAGCCACGCGCTCTATGGCTACACCTTC.

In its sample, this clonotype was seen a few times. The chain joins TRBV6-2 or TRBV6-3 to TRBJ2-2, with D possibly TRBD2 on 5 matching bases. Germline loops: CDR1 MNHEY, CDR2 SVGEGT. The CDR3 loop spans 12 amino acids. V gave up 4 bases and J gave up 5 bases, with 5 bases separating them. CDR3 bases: TGTGCCAGCAGTTGGGAGACCGGGGAGCTGTTTTTT. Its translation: CASSWETGELFF.

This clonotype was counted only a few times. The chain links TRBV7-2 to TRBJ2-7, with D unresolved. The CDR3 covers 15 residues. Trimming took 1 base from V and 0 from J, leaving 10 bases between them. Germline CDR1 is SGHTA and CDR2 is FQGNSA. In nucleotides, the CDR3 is TGTGCCAGCAGCTTAGATCCAGGTAGCTCCTACGAGCAGTACGTC. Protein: CASSLDPGSSYEQYV.

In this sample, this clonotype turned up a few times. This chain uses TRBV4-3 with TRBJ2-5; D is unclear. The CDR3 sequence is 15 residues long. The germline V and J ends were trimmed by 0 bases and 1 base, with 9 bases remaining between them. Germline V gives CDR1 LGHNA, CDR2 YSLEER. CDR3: CASSQDRAAQETQYF. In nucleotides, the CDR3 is TGCGCCAGCAGCCAAGATCGGGCAGCCCAAGAGACCCAGTACTTC.

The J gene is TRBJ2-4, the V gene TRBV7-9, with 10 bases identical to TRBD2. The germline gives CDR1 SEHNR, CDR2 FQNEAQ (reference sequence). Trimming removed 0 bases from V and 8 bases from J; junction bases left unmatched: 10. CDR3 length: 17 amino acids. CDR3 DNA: TGTGCCAGCAGCTTAGCGCTGTCTAGCGGGGGAGTGGACATTCAGTACTTC. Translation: CASSLALSSGGVDIQYF. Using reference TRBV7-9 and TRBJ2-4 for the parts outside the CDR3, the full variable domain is DTGVSQNPRHKITKRGQNVTFRCDPISEHNRLYWYRQTLGQGPEFLTYFQNEAQLEKSRLLSDRFSAERPKGSFSTLEIQRTEQGDSAMYLCASSLALSSGGVDIQYFGAGTRLSVL.

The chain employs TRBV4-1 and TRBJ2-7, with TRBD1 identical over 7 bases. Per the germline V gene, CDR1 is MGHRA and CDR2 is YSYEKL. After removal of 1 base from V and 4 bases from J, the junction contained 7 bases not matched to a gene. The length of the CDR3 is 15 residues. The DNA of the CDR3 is TGCGCCAGCAGCCAAGGACAGGGTTCGAGTTACGAGCAGTACTTC. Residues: CASSQGQGSSYEQYF.

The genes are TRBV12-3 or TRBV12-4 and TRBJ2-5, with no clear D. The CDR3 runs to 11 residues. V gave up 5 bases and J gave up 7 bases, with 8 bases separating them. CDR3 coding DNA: TGTGCCAGCAGTCCTCGATGGACCCAGTACTTC. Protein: CASSPRWTQYF.